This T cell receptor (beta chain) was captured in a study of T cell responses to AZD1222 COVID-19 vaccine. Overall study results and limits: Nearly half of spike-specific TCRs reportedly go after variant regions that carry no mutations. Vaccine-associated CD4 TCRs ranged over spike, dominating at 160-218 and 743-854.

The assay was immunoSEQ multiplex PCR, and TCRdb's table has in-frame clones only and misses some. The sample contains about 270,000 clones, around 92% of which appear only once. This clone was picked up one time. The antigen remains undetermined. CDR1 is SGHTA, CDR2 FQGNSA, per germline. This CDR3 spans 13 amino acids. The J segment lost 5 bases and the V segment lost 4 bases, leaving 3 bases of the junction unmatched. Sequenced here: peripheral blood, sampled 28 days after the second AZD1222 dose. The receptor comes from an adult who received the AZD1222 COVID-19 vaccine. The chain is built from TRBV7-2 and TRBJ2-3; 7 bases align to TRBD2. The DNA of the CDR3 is TGTGCCAGCAGCTCCTGGACTAGAGATACGCAGTATTTT. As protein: CASSSWTRDTQYF.